The next 32 T cell receptor beta chains were all read from a single sample in a study of blood T cell repertoires in COVID-19. Some clones are missing from TCRdb's copy, which holds only in-frame ones; the method was immunoSEQ multiplex PCR. This sample has fewer than 250,000 clones, with around 88% found just once. The specimen sequenced was PBMCs or T cells enriched from blood (not recorded which). The receptor set was obtained from a woman aged 45-65 years with acute COVID-19.

The chain combines TRBV27 with TRBJ1-5; possibly TRBD1 for D (5 bases). Germline V lookup: CDR1 MNHEY, CDR2 SMNVEV (reference sequence). The V and J ends lost 4 bases and 2 bases respectively, with 12 bases between them. This CDR3 is built from 15 residues. The CDR3 DNA reads as TGTGCCAGCAGTTGGACAATCGATGGCAATCAGCCCCAGCATTTT. This sequence encodes CASSWTIDGNQPQHF.

This clone was found once. The chain couples TRBV29-1 to TRBJ2-3; 7 bases are shared with TRBD1. Looked up from germline, CDR1 is SQVTM and CDR2 is ANQGSEA. The V gene end was trimmed by 6 bases and the J gene end by 0 bases; junction bases not matched to a gene: 3. This CDR3 region has 13 residues. The CDR3, as DNA: TGCAGCGTCGACAGGGCTAGCACAGATACGCAGTATTTT. Translating it yields CSVDRASTDTQYF.

The CDR3 DNA reads as TGTGCCAGCAGCCAAGATTTCGGGGAAAACCAAGAGACCCAGTACTTC. Translating gives CASSQDFGENQETQYF. J is TRBJ2-5 and V is TRBV14; D might be TRBD2 (5 bases). Trimming stripped 0 bases from V and 0 bases from J, with 11 bases between. CDR3 length: 16 amino acids. The V gene's germline CDR1 is SGHDN and CDR2 FVKESK.

The chain combines TRBV27 with TRBJ2-7; the D gene is possibly TRBD2 (5 bases). Germline V gene sequence: CDR1 MNHEY, CDR2 SMNVEV (reference sequence). This CDR3 has 15 residues. V lost 3 bases, J lost 7 bases, and 19 bases lay in between. The CDR3 DNA follows: TGTGCCAGCAGTTTCCCAGAGGGCCCCTCGGGGGAGCAGTACTTC. Translating gives CASSFPEGPSGEQYF.

The chain recombines TRBV4-3 with TRBJ1-6; no clear D gene. The CDR3 covers 15 residues. Germline V gives CDR1 LGHNA, CDR2 YSLEER. V was shortened by 0 bases and J by 8 bases, with 11 bases between the two germline ends. The CDR3 sequence: CASSQDGVLDSPLHF. CDR3 DNA sequence: TGCGCCAGCAGCCAAGACGGGGTCTTGGATTCACCCCTCCACTTT.

The rearrangement links TRBV5-4 to TRBJ2-7; 12 bases line up with TRBD2. The V gene's germline CDR1 is SGHNT and CDR2 YYREEE (reference sequence). Trimming removed 0 bases from V and 5 bases from J; junction bases left unmatched: 0. The CDR3 contains 14 residues. The CDR3 is CASSLGLAGDEQYF. For the CDR3, the DNA is TGTGCCAGCAGCTTGGGACTAGCGGGAGACGAGCAGTACTTC.

The CDR3 sequence: CASSAQANEQFF. The CDR3 DNA follows: TGTGCCAGCTCTGCCCAGGCAAATGAGCAGTTCTTC. This rearrangement joins TRBV18 to TRBJ2-1; no reliable D call. The CDR3 has 12 residues. Germline lookup yields CDR1 KGHSH and CDR2 LQKENI. V was clipped by 6 bases and J by 7 bases, with 10 bases between them. The whole variable domain, filled in from reference TRBV18 and TRBJ2-1, reads NAGVMQNPRHLVRRRGQEARLRCSPMKGHSHVYWYRQLPEEGLKFMVYLQKENIIDESGMPKERFSAEFPKEGPSILRIQQVVRGDSAAYFCASSAQANEQFFGPGTRLTVL.

CDR3 DNA sequence: TGTGCCAGCACCCTACTAGCGGGAGGGCCAAATACGCAGTATTTT. Its translation: CASTLLAGGPNTQYF. The rearrangement uses TRBV11-2 and TRBJ2-3; 13 bases map to TRBD2. CDR3 length equals 15 residues. Germline CDR1 and CDR2: SGHAT and FQNNGV. Losses at the gene ends were 7 bases for V and 7 bases for J; bases not matched to a gene: 8.

J is TRBJ1-4 and V is TRBV5-1; unclear D gene. V gave up 2 bases and J gave up 6 bases, with 11 bases separating them. The CDR3 spans 14 residues. Germline V lookup: CDR1 SGHRS, CDR2 YFSETQ. Written as DNA, the CDR3 is TGCGCCAGCAGCTTACGGCAGGATGATGAAAAACTGTTTTTT. It codes for CASSLRQDDEKLFF. Full variable domain (remainder filled in from reference TRBV5-1 and TRBJ1-4): KAGVTQTPRYLIKTRGQQVTLSCSPISGHRSVSWYQQTPGQGLQFLFEYFSETQRNKGNFPGRFSGRQFSNSRSEMNVSTLELGDSALYLCASSLRQDDEKLFFGSGTQLSVL.

The gene calls are TRBV7-9 and TRBJ2-1; weak D call: TRBD2 (5 bases). There are 13 residues in the CDR3. The V gene lost 8 bases and the J gene lost 4 bases, with 12 bases spanning the gap. CDR1 SEHNR and CDR2 FQNEAQ come from the germline V gene (reference sequence). CDR3 loop: CASRDEDYNEQFF. DNA of the CDR3: TGTGCCAGCCGGGATGAGGATTACAATGAGCAGTTCTTC. Full variable domain (outside the CDR3, taken from reference TRBV7-9 and TRBJ2-1): DTGVSQNPRHKITKRGQNVTFRCDPISEHNRLYWYRQTLGQGPEFLTYFQNEAQLEKSRLLSDRFSAERPKGSFSTLEIQRTEQGDSAMYLCASRDEDYNEQFFGPGTRLTVL.

V is TRBV6-1 and J is TRBJ2-1; no clear D. This CDR3 contains 12 residues. The V gene lost 3 bases and the J gene lost 4 bases, with 4 bases spanning the gap. The germline gives CDR1 MNHNS, CDR2 SASEGT. DNA of the CDR3: TGTGCCAGCAGTGACAGATACAATGAGCAGTTCTTC. Its protein is CASSDRYNEQFF.

The rearrangement joins TRBV19 to TRBJ2-1, with TRBD2 matching over 12 bases. Germline V CDR1 and CDR2: LNHDA, SQIVND (reference sequence). The CDR3 covers 15 residues. V was pared by 4 bases and J by 9 bases, with 7 bases of the junction left unmatched. CDR3 sequence reads: CASSTLAGGDSEQFF. For the CDR3, the DNA is TGTGCCAGTAGTACCCTAGCGGGAGGGGATAGTGAGCAGTTCTTC.

The CDR3 loop reads CASTGTSGSYNEQFF. In DNA, the CDR3 is TGTGCCAGTACCGGGACTAGCGGGTCCTACAATGAGCAGTTCTTC. The chain links TRBV19 to TRBJ2-1; the match to TRBD2 covers 12 bases. The ends lost 7 bases at V and 1 base at J; junction bases unmatched: 2. The CDR3 is made up of 15 amino acids. Per germline, CDR1 LNHDA and CDR2 SQIVND (reference sequence).

This clone has just a few counts. V gene TRBV7-9 combines with J gene TRBJ2-1, with a weak D call TRBD2 (6 bases). The CDR3 extends over 14 amino acids. Germline V lookup: CDR1 SEHNR, CDR2 FQNEAQ (reference sequence). The V gene lost 5 bases and the J gene lost 0 bases, with 8 bases spanning the gap. The CDR3 is CASSHGSSYNEQFF. CDR3 DNA: TGTGCCAGCAGCCACGGGAGCTCCTACAATGAGCAGTTCTTC.

This chain connects TRBV7-8 to TRBJ1-1; D is uncertain. The CDR3 loop spans 14 amino acids. V shed 1 base and J shed 5 bases, with 11 bases lying between them. Germline V gene sequence: CDR1 SGHVS, CDR2 FQNEAQ. CDR3 residues: CASSLDRGRTEAFF. The DNA for the CDR3 is TGTGCCAGCAGCTTAGATCGAGGGCGGACTGAAGCTTTCTTT.

The CDR3 is CASSESYGYGYTF. CDR3 bases: TGTGCCAGCAGTGAATCGTACGGTTATGGCTACACCTTC. The J gene is TRBJ1-2, the V gene TRBV25-1; the D is unclear. Trimming took 1 base from V and 5 from J, leaving 8 bases between them. Germline assignment: CDR1 MGHDK and CDR2 SYGVNS. CDR3 size: 13 residues.

The CDR3 nucleotides are TGTGCCAGCAGCCGGGTGACAGGTGCCGCATATTTT. Translation gives CASSRVTGAAYF. The chain combines TRBV5-6 with TRBJ1-3, with D perhaps matching TRBD1 (6 bases). Germline CDR1 SGHDT, CDR2 YYEEEE. The CDR3 totals 12 residues. V lost 4 bases and J lost 15, with 17 bases in between.

The V gene is TRBV7-2, the J gene TRBJ1-1; no reliable D call. The CDR3 is made up of 14 amino acids. V lost 3 bases and J 4 bases, leaving 12 bases between the germline ends. Germline CDR1 SGHTA, CDR2 FQGNSA. CDR3 DNA: TGTGCCAGCAGCTTGCAAGACCGGAGCACTGAAGCTTTCTTT. Amino acids: CASSLQDRSTEAFF.

V is TRBV19 and J is TRBJ1-2; D is perhaps TRBD1 (6 bases). V was trimmed by 8 bases and J by 2 bases, leaving 9 bases between them. The germline CDR1 and CDR2 sequences are LNHDA and SQIVND (reference sequence). The CDR3 runs to 12 residues. The chain's CDR3 is CASPRGNYGYTF. The CDR3 DNA follows: TGTGCCAGTCCGAGGGGGAACTATGGCTACACCTTC.

This sequence joins TRBV29-1 and TRBJ2-1, with TRBD1 matching over 7 bases. V dropped 6 bases and J dropped 2; count of bases not matched to a gene: 10. The CDR3 has 15 amino acids. Per germline, CDR1 SQVTM and CDR2 ANQGSEA. This CDR3 reads CSVSRQGETYNEQFF. The CDR3 coding sequence is TGCAGCGTGTCCCGTCAGGGGGAAACCTACAATGAGCAGTTCTTC.

This chain joins TRBV2 and TRBJ2-1; unclear D gene. This CDR3 has 14 residues. Trimming took 4 bases from V and 8 from J, leaving 15 bases between them. CDR1 is SNHLY and CDR2 is FYNNEI in the germline V gene. DNA for the CDR3: TGTGCCAGCAGTGTCGATGGAGCCGGAGATGAGCAGTTCTTC. Protein product: CASSVDGAGDEQFF.

The V call is TRBV19, the J call TRBJ2-7; possible D gene TRBD2, 6 bases. CDR1 is LNHDA, CDR2 SQIVND, per germline (reference sequence). Deletions cut 5 bases from V and 2 bases from J, with 13 bases between. The CDR3 has 14 residues. The CDR3 nucleotides are TGTGCCAGTAGTCTCGGCCGACTAGCCTACGAGCAGTACTTC. Translating gives CASSLGRLAYEQYF.

V is TRBV21-1 and J is TRBJ2-3; TRBD2 is the table's D call and was not checked against the DNA. TRBV21-1 is given as a pseudogene. The CDR3 contains 17 residues. The CDR3 DNA reads as TGTGCCAGCAGCACGCTTCCGGGCGGGAGGGTGTTCGATACGCAGTATTTT. It is translated as CASSTLPGGRVFDTQYF.

This chain joins TRBV7-2 and TRBJ1-1; D uncertain. V lost 3 bases, J lost 6 bases, and 11 bases lay in between. CDR3 length: 13 residues. The germline V gene encodes CDR1 SGHTA and CDR2 FQGNSA. CDR3: CASSFMEKAEAFF. In nucleotides, the CDR3 is TGTGCCAGCAGCTTTATGGAGAAGGCTGAAGCTTTCTTT.

This chain connects TRBV19 to TRBJ1-2; D is uncertain. This CDR3 is 14 amino acids long. V was pared by 6 bases and J by 4 bases, with 15 bases between. From germline, CDR1 is LNHDA and CDR2 SQIVND (reference sequence). The CDR3 DNA follows: TGTGCCAGTAGCACCTTACAAGTTATCTATGGCTACACCTTC. It specifies CASSTLQVIYGYTF.

In this sample, this clone turned up once. The chain has TRBV27 and TRBJ2-7; maybe TRBD2 (7 bases). Germline values: CDR1 MNHEY, CDR2 SMNVEV (reference sequence). V was shortened by 8 bases and J by 2 bases, with 19 bases between the two germline ends. This CDR3 spans 15 amino acids. This CDR3 is CASRKVGGHTYEQYF. The CDR3 bases are TGTGCCAGCCGGAAGGTGGGGGGGCATACCTACGAGCAGTACTTC.

Comments on this clone: The same CDR3 is also encoded by other DNA sequences in this sample. The V call is TRBV3-1 (or the pseudogene TRBV3-2), the J call TRBJ2-5; no clear D. Germline CDR1 is LGHDT and CDR2 is YNNKEL (reference sequence). V gave up 0 bases and J gave up 4 bases, with 3 bases separating them. This CDR3 is 12 amino acids long. In nucleotides, the CDR3 is TGTGCCAGCAGCCAAGATCGAGAGACCCAGTACTTC. As protein: CASSQDRETQYF.

The CDR3, as DNA: TGCGCCAGCAGCCCCAGGTCTAGCGCTTACAATGAGCAGTTCTTC. It encodes CASSPRSSAYNEQFF. This sequence joins TRBV5-1 and TRBJ2-1; tentative D call: TRBD2 (6 bases). In germline, CDR1 is SGHRS, CDR2 YFSETQ. Between the trimmed V and J ends, which lost 4 bases and 4 bases, there was a span of 15 bases. The CDR3 has 15 amino acids. Combining the CDR3 with reference TRBV5-1 and TRBJ2-1 gives the whole variable domain KAGVTQTPRYLIKTRGQQVTLSCSPISGHRSVSWYQQTPGQGLQFLFEYFSETQRNKGNFPGRFSGRQFSNSRSEMNVSTLELGDSALYLCASSPRSSAYNEQFFGPGTRLTVL.

Only a few counts were recorded for this clone. V gene TRBV7-9 combines with J gene TRBJ2-1, with TRBD1 matching over 8 bases. Germline-derived CDR1 and CDR2 are SEHNR and FQNEAQ (reference sequence). Trimming took 5 bases from V and 6 from J; bases not matched to a gene: 15. The length of the CDR3 is 17 residues. This chain's CDR3 is CASSPSPDRAHANEQFF. The DNA of the CDR3 is TGTGCCAGCAGCCCCTCACCGGACAGGGCCCACGCCAATGAGCAGTTCTTC.

The J gene is TRBJ2-2, the V gene TRBV28, with 7 bases lining up with TRBD1. CDR3 size: 16 residues. Trimming took 2 bases from V and 1 from J; bases not matched to a gene: 4. CDR1 is MDHEN, CDR2 SYDVKM, per germline. CDR3 loop: CASSLKGGENTGELFF. In nucleotides, the CDR3 is TGTGCCAGCAGTTTAAAAGGGGGCGAGAACACCGGGGAGCTGTTTTTT.

DNA of the CDR3: TGTGCCAGCCGCAGTAAGGGGGCCTACGAGCAGTACTTC. Its translation: CASRSKGAYEQYF. The V call is TRBV6-5, the J call TRBJ2-7; a weak D match, TRBD1 (6 bases). Trimming left V 8 bases short and J 2 bases short, with 13 bases between. In germline, CDR1 is MNHEY, CDR2 SVGAGI. The CDR3 is made up of 13 amino acids.

The chain uses TRBV27 and TRBJ2-1, with 10 bases identical to TRBD2. CDR3 size: 16 residues. CDR1 and CDR2 from the germline V gene are MNHEY and SMNVEV (reference sequence). Trimming removed 4 bases from V and 8 bases from J; junction bases left unmatched: 11. The CDR3 DNA follows: TGTGCCAGCAGTTCCCCGATGAGCGGGAGGGCCTATGAGCAGTTCTTC. As protein: CASSSPMSGRAYEQFF.